This T cell receptor (beta chain) was observed in a study of T cells in Graves' hyperthyroidism and ophthalmopathy (dated by TCRdb to between 2017 and 2020). Looking at the study overall: Peripheral blood samples were taken at the time of initial diagnosis, prior to any treatment. To identify TCR V-J signatures that set the groups apart, the researchers used a discovery cohort of 100 patients, made up of 40 to 45 with Graves' ophthalmopathy and about 60 with stable Graves' hyperthyroidism. Whether ophthalmopathy could be predicted prospectively was tested in an independent validation cohort made up of roughly 19 hyperthyroidism patients plus 17 patients who later progressed to ophthalmopathy. The 85 to 100 discovery patients were randomly split 7:3 into training and test sets. In six Graves' hyperthyroidism patients, the study also compared T-cell repertoires from thyroid tissue with T-cell repertoires from blood. Once sampling was done, hyperthyroidism patients were given methimazole at a starting dose of 30 mg daily, whereas ophthalmopathy patients were given high-dose intravenous methylprednisolone. The paper describes TCR Vbeta CDR3 sequencing of roughly 130 peripheral blood samples, made up of 43 ophthalmopathy patients, roughly 72 hyperthyroidism patients and some 17 progressor patients.

Findings and caveats that apply to the study as a whole: In cross-validation, a model built on a 13 V-J signature told ophthalmopathy apart from stable hyperthyroidism with 85% to 90% sensitivity and around 84% specificity, and in testing the same model reached 80%/75%. During validation, the model predicted progression to ophthalmopathy a median of around 7 months ahead of onset, with 60% to 71% sensitivity and under 85% specificity. No statistical method was used to set the sample size in advance, and investigators knew the group allocation. Blood samples also contained most of the expanded thyroid clonotypes (frequency above 0.001), which suggests that blood repertoires may reflect thyroid immune responses.

A patient counted as having stable Graves' hyperthyroidism if no progression to ophthalmopathy occurred over 18 months of follow-up. Hyperthyroidism patients were aged 18 to 65 years and newly diagnosed, with disease duration of less than 2 months. Exclusion was applied to patients with uncontrolled infections, other autoimmune diseases, pregnancy or lactation. Diagnoses relied on clinical symptoms, serum thyroxine and TRAb, thyroid ultrasound and orbital computed tomography. PBMCs were separated from around 9.1 ml of fresh peripheral blood using Ficoll-Paque density gradient centrifugation. Trizol reagent was used to extract total RNA, and RNA quality was then checked on an Agilent 2100 Bioanalyzer. This clonotype was picked up many times. Its antigen remains unidentified. Nothing much larger sits one base from this clone, and base qualities are not available. Amplification of TCR beta CDR3 regions was carried out from RNA transcripts. The TCR CDR3 was subjected to a first round of RT-PCR using the HTBI primer set and the Qiagen OneStep RT-PCR kit. Libraries were constructed in a second round of multiplex PCR, after which size selection and purification were performed. Libraries were sequenced paired-end with 100 bp reads on an Illumina HiSeq2000. Per the source publication's procedure: Raw data were processed with SOAPnuke, discarding reads with adapters, uncalled bases, mean Phred below 15, or no exact constant-primer or identifier match. COPE v1.2.5 was used to merge the high-quality paired reads, and each unique nucleotide sequence was defined as a clonotype. MiTCR v1.1 was used to align clonotypes to the IMGT TRBV, TRBD and TRBJ reference segments. The analysis was restricted to V-J combinations with a frequency above 0.0001, which together covered 98% to 99.2% of the repertoires. A TCS score was defined as the ratio between F50 (clonal expansion) and ExV (chaos), using BLOSUM62-based TCRdist between CDR3 peptides within each V-J. Welch's t-statistics and random forest reduced 500 to 650 V-J features to 10 to 15, which were used in a naive Bayes classifier (R e1071). The public reads were quality trimmed at Q25 with fastp and then assembled into clones with MiXCR by TCRdb, keeping productive beta chains. CDR3 protein duplicates are merged, each entry listing the most common genes and DNA. It is TCRdb's table, rather than the study itself, that gives the V and J calls and clone size. This sample gives around 430,000 distinct CDR3 sequences in total; 15% of them show up just once. The ten largest make up 30% to 35% of the sample.

The sample taken for sequencing was blood. This clonotype originated in a young woman with Graves' hyperthyroidism.

This receptor has the CDR3 CASSPIGQGLYNEQFF. DNA sequence: TGTGCCAGCAGTCCCATCGGACAGGGGCTCTACAATGAGCAGTTCTTC. This chain is built from TRBV6-1 and TRBJ2-1, and 9 bases in between align with TRBD1. Trimming removed 5 bases from V and 3 bases from J; the gene matches leave 8 bases unexplained. The germline V gene yields MNHNS for CDR1 and SASEGT for CDR2. Spanning cysteine to phenylalanine, the CDR3 consists of 16 amino acids. Of the read, only the CDR3 DNA is kept; its 48 bases are in frame from base 1.